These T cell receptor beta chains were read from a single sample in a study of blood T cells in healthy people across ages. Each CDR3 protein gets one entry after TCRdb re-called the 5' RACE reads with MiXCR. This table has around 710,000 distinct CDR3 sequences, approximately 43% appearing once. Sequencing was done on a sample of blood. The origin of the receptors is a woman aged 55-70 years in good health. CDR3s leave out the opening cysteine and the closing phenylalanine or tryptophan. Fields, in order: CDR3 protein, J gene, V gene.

ASRSGTASSY | TRBJ2-7 | TRBV12-3/TRBV12-4
ASSAPVGSSYNEQF | TRBJ2-1 | TRBV6-2/TRBV6-3
SARRDGSSTDTQY | TRBJ2-3 | TRBV20-1
ASSLIQWEKLF | TRBJ1-4 | TRBV28
AGSYSVPSGGATDTQY | TRBJ2-3 | TRBV6-5
SARENSIRGDYNEQF | TRBJ2-1 | TRBV20-1
ASTLGTSGSGEQY | TRBJ2-7 | TRBV5-1
ASILSGGVQF | TRBJ2-1 | TRBV7-2
ASSFGEANEKLF | TRBJ1-4 | TRBV5-1
ASISQRETDTQY | TRBJ2-3 | TRBV5-1
ASSSAGEFNEQF | TRBJ2-1 | TRBV5-1
SASNRGSAGVYNEQF | TRBJ2-1 | TRBV20-1
ASTPEWGETQY | TRBJ2-5 | TRBV12-3/TRBV12-4
ASSEGGPLF | TRBJ1-4 | TRBV25-1
ASSLWGTGGNEQF | TRBJ2-1 | TRBV7-9
ASSLGPQGNTDTQY | TRBJ2-3 | TRBV7-6
ATRRGETQY | TRBJ2-5 | TRBV28